The 10 T cell receptor beta chains given below trace back to one sample, sequenced in a study of T-cell reconstitution after alpha-beta-depleted transplantation in children. During its preparation, the TCRbeta library received unique molecular identifiers. A single record per CDR3 protein comes from TCRdb applying MiXCR to the PCR reads. The sample contains about 980,000 distinct CDR3 sequences, under 30% of which appear only once. Source: PBMCs, mostly from graft donor cells, taken 360 days after TCRalphabeta/CD19-depleted stem cell transplant. These receptors were taken from a boy under two years old who had a stem cell transplant for SCID, so the T cells may come from the graft donor.

The rearrangement joins TRBV4-2 to TRBJ1-6, with a weak D call TRBD1 (6 bases). V was trimmed by 0 bases and J by 0 bases, leaving 15 bases between them. This CDR3 comprises 19 residues. Germline CDR1 LGHNA, CDR2 YNFKEQ. The CDR3 sequence is CASSQETGTLSSYNSPLHF. CDR3 bases: TGTGCCAGCAGCCAAGAAACAGGGACTTTGAGCTCCTATAATTCACCCCTCCACTTT.

The chain employs TRBV29-1 and TRBJ1-1, with 10 positions matching TRBD1. The CDR3 is 14 amino acids. Germline V gene sequence: CDR1 SQVTM, CDR2 ANQGSEA. J was trimmed by 4 bases and V by 7 bases; bases with no gene match: 9. CDR3 DNA: TGCAGCGCCCGGACAGGGGGTGCGGGCACTGAAGCTTTCTTT. This encodes CSARTGGAGTEAFF.

The CDR3 DNA sequence: TGTGCCAGCAGTTTATGGGCGGGGGGTTACACAGATACGCAGTATTTT. It encodes CASSLWAGGYTDTQYF. The V gene is TRBV28, the J gene TRBJ2-3; TRBD2 aligns across 8 bases. CDR3 length: 16 amino acids. V shed 0 bases, J shed 2 bases, and the junction held 4 bases outside the gene matches. Germline CDR1 MDHEN, CDR2 SYDVKM.

CDR3 DNA: TGTGCCAGCAGTCCCTATGTTACCTACGAGCAGTACTTC. Translation gives CASSPYVTYEQYF. V gene TRBV12-3 or TRBV12-4 combines with J gene TRBJ2-7; D gene uncertain. CDR3 length: 13 amino acids. The V and J ends lost 5 bases and 2 bases respectively, with 10 bases between them.

There are a few counts of this clonotype. DNA for the CDR3: TGTGCCAGCAGGCCGGGACAGGGGAGCCCGGGGGAGCTGTTTTTT. Its protein product is CASRPGQGSPGELFF. This chain joins TRBV12-3 or TRBV12-4 and TRBJ2-2; 10 bases fit TRBD1. This CDR3 is built from 15 residues. J gave up 8 bases and V 6 bases, and 9 bases lay outside the gene matches.

The V gene is TRBV4-1, the J gene TRBJ2-5, with D perhaps matching TRBD2 (6 bases). The CDR3 runs 15 residues. Germline values: CDR1 MGHRA, CDR2 YSYEKL. V lost 5 bases, J lost 10 bases, and 23 bases lay in between. The CDR3 coding sequence is TGCGCCAGCAGCAGACTTCTAGCGCGGCTGGAGGGCCAGTACTTC. It is translated as CASSRLLARLEGQYF.

This clonotype came up a few times. The chain links TRBV27 to TRBJ2-6, with D hard to call. V lost 5 bases to trimming and J lost 4 bases, with 6 bases between them. Germline V gives CDR1 MNHEY, CDR2 SMNVEV (reference sequence). This CDR3 comprises 13 residues. CDR3 loop: CASSPQGANVLTF. CDR3 bases: TGTGCCAGCAGTCCCCAGGGGGCCAACGTCCTGACTTTC.

This clonotype was seen a handful of times. This sequence joins TRBV5-1 and TRBJ2-7; weak D call: TRBD2 (6 bases). V was shortened by 4 bases and J by 5 bases, with 25 bases between the two germline ends. CDR1 SGHRS and CDR2 YFSETQ come from the germline V gene. The CDR3 length is 17 residues. The CDR3 is CASSPATRPIEHNEQYF. The CDR3 nucleotides are TGCGCCAGCAGCCCGGCGACTAGACCGATAGAACATAACGAGCAGTACTTC.

The chain carries TRBV4-1 and TRBJ2-3, with TRBD2 matching 7 bases. From germline, CDR1 is MGHRA and CDR2 YSYEKL. J lost 4 bases, V lost 4 bases, and 17 bases had no gene match. CDR3 length: 18 residues. CDR3 DNA sequence: TGCGCCAGCAGCCGGTCCCCGCGGGGGAGGTATGGGGCAGATACGCAGTATTTT. Its protein product is CASSRSPRGRYGADTQYF.

This clonotype occurred once. J is TRBJ2-7 and V is TRBV19; 8 bases map to TRBD1. The CDR3 consists of 15 residues. CDR1 is LNHDA, CDR2 SQIVND, per germline (reference sequence). V was pared by 3 bases and J by 2 bases, with 6 bases of the junction left unmatched. For the CDR3, the DNA is TGTGCCAGTAGTATTTTGGGGACAGGACCCTACGAGCAGTACTTC. Translated, it gives CASSILGTGPYEQYF.